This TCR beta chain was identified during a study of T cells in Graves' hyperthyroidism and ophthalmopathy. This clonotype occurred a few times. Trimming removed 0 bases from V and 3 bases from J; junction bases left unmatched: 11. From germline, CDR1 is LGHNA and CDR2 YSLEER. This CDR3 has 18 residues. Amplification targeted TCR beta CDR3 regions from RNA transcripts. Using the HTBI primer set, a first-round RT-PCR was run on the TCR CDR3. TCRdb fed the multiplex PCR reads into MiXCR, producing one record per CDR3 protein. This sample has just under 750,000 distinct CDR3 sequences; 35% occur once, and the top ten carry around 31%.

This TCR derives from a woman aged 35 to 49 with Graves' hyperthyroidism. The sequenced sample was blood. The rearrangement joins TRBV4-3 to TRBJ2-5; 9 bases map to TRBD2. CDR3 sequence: CASSQDFGWVAGEETQYF. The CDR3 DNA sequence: TGCGCCAGCAGCCAAGATTTTGGTTGGGTAGCGGGAGAAGAGACCCAGTACTTC.